Sequencing of this T cell receptor (beta chain) was carried out in a study of T-cell reconstitution after alpha-beta-depleted transplantation in children. The TCRbeta library was prepared with unique molecular identifiers. Each CDR3 protein is one row after TCRdb ran MiXCR on the PCR reads. The table records under 35,000 distinct CDR3 sequences, roughly a sixth of them present only once. Whole-study findings and limits: Two months or so post-transplant, alpha-beta T cells reportedly derived from several hundred expanded graft clones. Some patients showed high day-60 TCRbeta diversity, which derived from surviving recipient T cells and thymic progenitors. From newly produced T cells came most of the T-cell counts and diversity one year after transplant.

This clonotype was seen more than once but under ten times. Its antigen is unidentified. Germline-derived CDR1 and CDR2 are MDHEN and SYDVKM. V trimming: 6 bases; J trimming: 3 bases; junction bases outside the gene matches: 4. This CDR3 is built from 14 residues. The source was PBMCs, mostly from graft donor cells, collected 60 days after TCRalphabeta/CD19-depleted stem cell transplant. The chain has TRBV28 and TRBJ2-1; 8 positions agree with TRBD1. This clonotype was obtained from a male patient aged 2-10 years who had a stem cell transplant for acute lymphoblastic leukemia, so the T cells may come from the graft donor. The DNA of the CDR3 is TGTGCCAGCAGCCGACAGGGGTTCTACAATGAGCAGTTCTTC. Its translation is CASSRQGFYNEQFF.